This TCR beta chain was obtained from a study of response to subunit inactivated influenza vaccine. In TCRdb, the RT-PCR reads were re-called with MiXCR into one record per CDR3 protein. Among 600,000 to 850,000 distinct CDR3 sequences listed, 11% to 15% were seen once. For this clonotype: Its antigen is currently unknown.

Germline V gene lookup returns CDR1 SGHRS and CDR2 YFSETQ. The CDR3 covers 13 residues. Losses at the gene ends were 2 bases for V and 5 bases for J; bases not matched to a gene: 4. Study-wide results and caveats: New T cells are recruited in small numbers by each seasonal influenza vaccination, according to the authors' suggestion.

This sequence joins TRBV5-1 and TRBJ2-7, with 7 nucleotides matching TRBD2. The material was PBMCs from blood, obtained 14 to 15 days before vaccination. The receptor was isolated from a man aged 50-60 years who received an inactivated influenza vaccine. The CDR3 protein is CASSFGGGNEQYF. The CDR3 coding sequence is TGCGCCAGCAGCTTTGGGGGAGGGAACGAGCAGTACTTC.